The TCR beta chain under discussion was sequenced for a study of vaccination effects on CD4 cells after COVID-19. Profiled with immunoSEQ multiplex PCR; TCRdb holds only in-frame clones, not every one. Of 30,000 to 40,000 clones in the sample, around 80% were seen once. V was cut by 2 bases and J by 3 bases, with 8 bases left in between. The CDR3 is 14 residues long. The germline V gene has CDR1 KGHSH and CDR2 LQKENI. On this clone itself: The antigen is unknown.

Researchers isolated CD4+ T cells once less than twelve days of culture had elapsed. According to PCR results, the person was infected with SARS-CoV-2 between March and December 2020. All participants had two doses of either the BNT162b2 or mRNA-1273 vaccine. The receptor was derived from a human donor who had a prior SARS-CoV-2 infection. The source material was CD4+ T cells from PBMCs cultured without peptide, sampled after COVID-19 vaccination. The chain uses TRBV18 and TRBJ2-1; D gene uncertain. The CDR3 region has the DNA TGTGCCAGCTCACCAAGTTTCGGCTACAATGAGCAGTTCTTC. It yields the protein CASSPSFGYNEQFF.